Sequencing of this TCR beta chain was carried out in a study of control samples from healthy donors and cancer patients. Trimming took off 3 bases at V and 4 bases at J, with 12 bases between the two ends. CDR1 is MNHEY and CDR2 is SMNVEV in the germline V gene (reference sequence). This CDR3 spans 14 amino acids. Assay used: immunoSEQ multiplex PCR; TCRdb lists only in-frame clones, some missing. The data show about 150,000 clones, 90% to 95% seen once. The sequencing sample was made of blood. This TCR came from a woman aged 25 to 39 in good health. The chain is built from TRBV27 and TRBJ1-2; no definite D call. Here the CDR3 reads CASSFSGQSYGYTF. CDR3 coding DNA: TGTGCCAGCAGTTTTAGCGGGCAGAGCTATGGCTACACCTTC.